The sample holds one count of the clone carrying this TCR beta chain. The data are from a study of cytomegalovirus exposure and HLA in healthy donors. The PCR ran on 60 Vbeta and 13 Jbeta primers. Only in-frame clones appear in the TCRdb table, and some are missing; sequencing was by immunoSEQ multiplex PCR. Of 180,000 or so clones in the sample, about 62% were seen once. The length of the CDR3 is 16 residues. With V trimmed by 5 bases and J by 4 bases, 9 bases remained unmatched. Germline CDR1 reads LNHNV; CDR2 reads YYDKDF (reference sequence). This chain joins TRBV15 and TRBJ2-2; TRBD1 matches 8 bases. This clonotype was obtained from a man in his forties or fifties in good health and CMV-seronegative. Sequenced material: PBMCs. CDR3 nucleotides: TGTGCCACCAGCTCCGGACAGGGCCTTTTCACCGGGGAGCTGTTTTTT. It yields the protein CATSSGQGLFTGELFF.